One sample yielded the 8 T cell receptor beta chains listed below, sequenced in a study of glioma-infiltrating T cells. Amplification of TCR alpha and beta CDR3 regions from RNA used iRepertoire nested multiplex PCR. Using its own MiXCR run on the multiplex PCR reads, TCRdb lists one record per CDR3 protein. The table includes more than 95,000 distinct CDR3 sequences, roughly 23% detected once. The sequenced sample consisted of glioma tissue, nonneoplastic brain tissue, or PBMCs (not recorded which). Source of these receptors: a human donor with low-grade glioma or glioblastoma, undergoing nonglioma brain surgery, or in good health (not recorded which).

V gene TRBV7-2 combines with J gene TRBJ1-4; 7 bases match TRBD1. Germline V CDR1 and CDR2: SGHTA, FQGNSA. V was clipped by 2 bases and J by 8 bases; unmatched bases: 11. The CDR3 covers 16 residues. The CDR3 DNA follows: TGTGCCAGCAGCTTAATGGGTGGACAGGTAGGGGAAAAACTGTTTTTT. Its translation: CASSLMGGQVGEKLFF.

The chain has TRBV7-2 and TRBJ2-6; no clear D. The CDR3 is 16 residues long. Germline assignment: CDR1 SGHTA and CDR2 FQGNSA. Trimming took 2 bases from V and 4 from J, leaving 12 bases between them. In DNA form, the CDR3 reads TGTGCCAGCAGCTTAAATCGGAACTCAGGGGCCAACGTCCTGACTTTC. Its translation is CASSLNRNSGANVLTF. The full variable domain, with the rest looked up from reference TRBV7-2 and TRBJ2-6, is GAGVSQSPSNKVTEKGKDVELRCDPISGHTALYWYRQSLGQGLEFLIYFQGNSAPDKSGLPSDRFSAERTGGSVSTLTIQRTQQEDSAVYLCASSLNRNSGANVLTFGAGSRLTVL.

This clonotype showed up many times. The rearrangement links TRBV24-1 to TRBJ2-3, with 8 bases lining up with TRBD2. This CDR3 spans 14 amino acids. Losses at the gene ends were 7 bases for V and 2 bases for J; bases not matched to a gene: 4. Germline CDR1 is KGHDR and CDR2 is SFDVKD. CDR3 in DNA: TGTGCCACCAGCGGGCGGGAGGCCACAGATACGCAGTATTTT. Amino acid sequence: CATSGREATDTQYF.

V and J are TRBV7-6 and TRBJ2-3, with 10 bases that match TRBD2. Germline loops: CDR1 SGHVS, CDR2 FNYEAQ. V lost 0 bases to trimming and J lost 2 bases; unmatched junction nucleotides: 5. The CDR3 covers 17 residues. The DNA for the CDR3 is TGTGCCAGCAGCTTAGCAATACTAGCGGGGAACACAGATACGCAGTATTTT. Its translation is CASSLAILAGNTDTQYF.

This clonotype was found a few times. Being one base from a much bigger clone, this may be a read error. The chain is built from TRBV6-6 and TRBJ2-7; D might be TRBD2 (5 bases). CDR3 size: 16 residues. Germline V CDR1 and CDR2: MNHNY, SVGAGI (reference sequence). The CDR3 is CTSSYGSVRETYEQYF. CDR3 bases: TGTACCAGCAGTTACGGCTCCGTGAGGGAGACCTACGAGCAGTACTTC.

V gene TRBV19 combines with J gene TRBJ2-1, with 14 bases matching TRBD2. Unmatched junction bases numbered 11, after V lost 3 bases and J lost 10 bases. The CDR3 consists of 17 residues. Germline loops: CDR1 LNHDA, CDR2 SQIVND (reference sequence). The CDR3 region has the DNA TGTGCCAGTAGTATTGAGGGACTAGCGGGAGCGGTATGGGAGCAGTTCTTC. This encodes CASSIEGLAGAVWEQFF.

This clonotype was seen only once. A much larger clone is a single base away; this may be a read error. The V and J genes are TRBV6-1 and TRBJ2-5, with D tentatively TRBD1 (6 bases). Trimming stripped 5 bases from V and 0 bases from J, with 13 bases between. The CDR3 runs 15 residues. In germline, CDR1 is MNHNS, CDR2 SASEGT. CDR3 sequence: CASSRGIAYQETQYF. CDR3 bases: TGTGCCAGCAGTAGGGGGATAGCGTACCAAGAGACCCAGTACTTC.

This clonotype has a handful of counts. This rearrangement joins TRBV5-6 to TRBJ2-7, with 8 bases aligning to TRBD2. Trimming removed 4 bases from V and 4 bases from J; junction bases left unmatched: 10. The CDR3 is 15 residues long. Per germline, CDR1 SGHDT and CDR2 YYEEEE. This chain's CDR3 is CASSNKASGLYEQYF. The CDR3 DNA reads TGTGCCAGCAGCAATAAAGCTAGCGGGCTTTACGAGCAGTACTTC.